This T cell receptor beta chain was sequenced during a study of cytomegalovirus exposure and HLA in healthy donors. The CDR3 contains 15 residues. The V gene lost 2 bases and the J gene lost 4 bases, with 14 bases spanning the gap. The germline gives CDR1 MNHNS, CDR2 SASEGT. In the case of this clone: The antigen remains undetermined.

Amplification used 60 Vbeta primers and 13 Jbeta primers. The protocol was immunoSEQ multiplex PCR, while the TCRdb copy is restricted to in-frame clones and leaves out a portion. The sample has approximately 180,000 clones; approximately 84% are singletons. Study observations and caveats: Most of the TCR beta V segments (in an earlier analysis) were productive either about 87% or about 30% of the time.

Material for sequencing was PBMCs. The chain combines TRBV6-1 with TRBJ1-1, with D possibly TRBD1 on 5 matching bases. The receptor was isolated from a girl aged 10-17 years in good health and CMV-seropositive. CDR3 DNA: TGTGCCAGCAGTGAATGGGCGGCCGGGGGCACTGAAGCTTTCTTT. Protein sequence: CASSEWAAGGTEAFF.